The 10 T cell receptor beta chains reported below all come from one sample, sequenced in a study of OX40 agonist ivuxolimab in advanced cancers. Some clones are missing from TCRdb's copy, which holds only in-frame ones; the method was immunoSEQ multiplex PCR. The table shows roughly 74,000 clones, with more than 75% occurring only once. Sequenced material: CD4+ or CD8+ T cells sorted from blood, taken in a trial of the OX40 agonist ivuxolimab. These receptors all stem from an adult with an advanced solid tumor such as melanoma, head and neck, liver or kidney cancer.

This clone appeared a few times. The rearrangement uses TRBV30 and TRBJ2-7; D not certain. Trimming stripped 6 bases from V and 4 bases from J, with 31 bases between. Germline assignment: CDR1 GTSNPN and CDR2 SVGIG (reference sequence). CDR3 size: 18 residues. The CDR3 nucleotides read TGTGCCTGCCTTACCCATAATCGTTTGAAGATCTCCTATTACGAGCAGTACTTC. Translating it yields CACLTHNRLKISYYEQYF.

This chain connects TRBV6-6 to TRBJ1-3, with D perhaps TRBD1 (6 bases). This CDR3 region has 15 residues. Germline values: CDR1 MNHNY, CDR2 SVGAGI (reference sequence). Trimming removed 7 bases from V and 2 bases from J, with 15 bases in between. DNA for the CDR3: TGTGCCAGCAAGCAGGGGCGAGTTACTGGAAACACCATATATTTT. Its protein is CASKQGRVTGNTIYF.

This chain uses TRBV7-8 with TRBJ2-5; 8 bases agree with TRBD2. The CDR3 has 13 amino acids. J was trimmed by 9 bases and V by 1 base; bases with no gene match: 4. Germline loops: CDR1 SGHVS, CDR2 FQNEAQ. CDR3: CASSLEGSGAQYF. Written as DNA, the CDR3 is TGTGCCAGCAGCTTAGAGGGTAGCGGGGCCCAGTACTTC.

V gene TRBV5-1 combines with J gene TRBJ1-1; a possible D gene is TRBD1 (6 bases). The germline V and J ends were trimmed by 0 bases and 1 base, with 10 bases remaining between them. The V gene's germline CDR1 is SGHRS and CDR2 YFSETQ. This CDR3 is built from 15 residues. CDR3 sequence: CASSLEGGTNTEAFF. Written as DNA, the CDR3 is TGCGCCAGCAGCTTGGAGGGGGGCACGAACACTGAAGCTTTCTTT.

V gene TRBV10-3 combines with J gene TRBJ1-1, with 7 bases aligning to TRBD1. Germline CDR1 and CDR2: ENHRY and SYGVKD. The CDR3 is 14 residues long. V lost 8 bases, J lost 1 base, and 7 bases stayed unmatched. CDR3 nucleotides: TGTGCCATCTTGGGACAGAACTCGAACACTGAAGCTTTCTTT. Its translation is CAILGQNSNTEAFF.

The rearrangement links TRBV4-3 to TRBJ2-5; the match to TRBD2 covers 14 bases. CDR3 length: 16 amino acids. Germline trimming cut 4 bases from V and 4 bases from J; bases unmatched to any gene: 5. Germline V gives CDR1 LGHNA, CDR2 YSLEER. CDR3 sequence: CASSPLGTSGGETQYF. CDR3 nucleotide sequence: TGCGCCAGCAGCCCCCTGGGGACTAGCGGGGGAGAGACCCAGTACTTC.

V is TRBV18 and J is TRBJ1-4; TRBD1 agrees at 7 bases. The V segment lost 6 bases and the J segment 5 bases; nucleotides outside the gene matches: 9. In germline, CDR1 is KGHSH, CDR2 LQKENI. This CDR3 is 15 amino acids long. The CDR3 sequence is CASSPPTGRNEKLFF. CDR3 coding DNA: TGTGCCAGCTCCCCCCCGACAGGGAGGAATGAAAAACTGTTTTTT. Full variable domain (outside the CDR3, taken from reference TRBV18 and TRBJ1-4): NAGVMQNPRHLVRRRGQEARLRCSPMKGHSHVYWYRQLPEEGLKFMVYLQKENIIDESGMPKERFSAEFPKEGPSILRIQQVVRGDSAAYFCASSPPTGRNEKLFFGSGTQLSVL.

This clone was found once. V usage is TRBV7-2 and J usage is TRBJ1-6; the D gene is possibly TRBD1 (6 bases). CDR3 length: 16 amino acids. Trimming left V 4 bases short and J 0 bases short, with 10 bases between. Germline lookup yields CDR1 SGHTA and CDR2 FQGNSA. The CDR3: CASSSDRSSYNSPLHF. The CDR3 coding sequence is TGTGCCAGCAGCTCCGACAGGAGCTCCTATAATTCACCCCTCCACTTT. Full variable domain (outside the CDR3, taken from reference TRBV7-2 and TRBJ1-6): GAGVSQSPSNKVTEKGKDVELRCDPISGHTALYWYRQSLGQGLEFLIYFQGNSAPDKSGLPSDRFSAERTGGSVSTLTIQRTQQEDSAVYLCASSSDRSSYNSPLHFGNGTRLTVT.

The rearrangement uses TRBV28 and TRBJ1-5, with D maybe TRBD1 (6 bases). Trimming stripped 8 bases from V and 0 bases from J, with 14 bases between. The CDR3 has 15 residues. CDR1 is MDHEN and CDR2 is SYDVKM in the germline V gene. The CDR3 reads CASGSGGGSNQPQHF. For the CDR3, the DNA is TGTGCCAGCGGGTCCGGAGGGGGTAGCAATCAGCCCCAGCATTTT.

The V and J genes are TRBV7-8 and TRBJ1-2; 11 bases map to TRBD1. The germline V gene encodes CDR1 SGHVS and CDR2 FQNEAQ. The CDR3 extends over 15 amino acids. V was pared by 4 bases and J by 2 bases, with 3 bases of the junction left unmatched. The CDR3 is CASSYRDRGNYGYTF. CDR3 bases: TGTGCCAGCAGCTACCGGGACAGGGGGAACTATGGCTACACCTTC.